Listed below are T cell receptor beta chains from one sample, sequenced in a study of cytomegalovirus exposure and HLA in healthy donors. TCRdb's copy holds only in-frame clones and misses some; the assay was immunoSEQ multiplex PCR. The sample has 68,000 or so clones; 70% to 90% are singletons. Sample: PBMCs. These receptors were obtained from a human donor in good health. Each CDR3 is given with its conserved first and last residue. D genes are given only for firm matches. Where a row states a size, it is once, few, many or the class of an expanded clone; other rows omit it.

NA	TRBV5-6	NA	TRBJ2-3	CASSLGGRADTQYF	TGTGCCAGCAGCTTGGGAGGGCGGGCGGATACGCAGTATTTT
NA	TRBV5-7	NA	TRBJ2-4	CASSFRTDLAKNIQYF	TGTGCCAGCAGCTTTAGGACAGACCTAGCCAAAAACATTCAGTACTTC
NA	TRBV4-3	NA	TRBJ1-5	CASSQDVYSNQPQHF	TGCGCCAGCAGCCAAGATGTCTATAGCAATCAGCCCCAGCATTTT
TRBD1	TRBV19	few	TRBJ2-3	CASSLPTGGPTDTQYF	TGTGCCAGTAGTCTCCCGACAGGGGGCCCGACAGATACGCAGTATTTT
NA	TRBV4-1	NA	TRBJ2-2	CASSPGPGELFF	TGCGCCAGCAGCCCAGGGCCCGGGGAGCTGTTTTTT
NA	TRBV7-2	NA	TRBJ1-5	CASSNPDQPQHF	TGTGCCAGCAGCAACCCAGATCAGCCCCAGCATTTT
TRBD1	TRBV7-3	NA	TRBJ1-1	CASSYSGGTNTEAFF	TGTGCCAGCAGCTATTCAGGGGGTACTAACACTGAAGCTTTCTTT
NA	TRBV5-1	NA	TRBJ1-5	CASSVGGRGQPQHF	TGCGCCAGCAGCGTCGGGGGGCGCGGTCAGCCCCAGCATTTT
TRBD2	TRBV27	NA	TRBJ2-7	CASSLAGGHQYEQYF	TGTGCCAGCAGTCTAGCGGGGGGACACCAGTACGAGCAGTACTTC
TRBD2	TRBV5-1	few	TRBJ2-3	CASSLVGLPTDTQYF	TGCGCCAGCAGCTTGGTGGGACTACCCACAGATACGCAGTATTTT
TRBD2	TRBV6-1	NA	TRBJ2-3	CASSALSSGGAADTQYF	TGTGCCAGCAGTGCCCTGAGTAGCGGGGGGGCCGCAGATACGCAGTATTTT
NA	TRBV10-3	NA	TRBJ1-1	CASATRRQAPGTEAFF	TGTGCCTCGGCTACGAGAAGACAGGCCCCGGGCACTGAAGCTTTCTTT
NA	TRBV5-4	NA	TRBJ2-5	CASSLTGYQETQYF	TGTGCCAGCAGCTTGACGGGGTACCAAGAGACCCAGTACTTC
NA	TRBV2	few	TRBJ1-6	CASSEGPARTTLHF	TGTGCCAGCAGTGAGGGCCCAGCCAGAACAACCCTCCACTTT
TRBD1	TRBV28	NA	TRBJ1-2	CASNPLHTQGTYGYTF	TGTGCCAGCAATCCCCTTCATACACAGGGGACCTATGGCTACACCTTC
TRBD1	TRBV6-4	NA	TRBJ1-5	CASSNIQGRGDQPQHF	TGTGCCAGCAGTAATATACAGGGGCGAGGAGATCAGCCCCAGCATTTT
NA	TRBV7-9	NA	TRBJ2-5	CASSQDGVQGTQYF	TGTGCCAGCAGTCAGGACGGCGTCCAGGGGACCCAGTACTTC
TRBD1	TRBV5-1	NA	TRBJ1-1	CASSFRDRGLNTEAFF	TGCGCCAGCAGCTTCCGGGACAGGGGTTTGAACACTGAAGCTTTCTTT
TRBD2	TRBV28	few	TRBJ2-1	CASKAGGPPSEQFF	TGTGCCAGCAAAGCGGGGGGGCCACCCAGTGAGCAGTTCTTC
TRBD2	TRBV5-4	few	TRBJ2-7	CASSPGGQSYEQYF	TGTGCCAGCAGCCCGGGGGGGCAATCCTACGAGCAGTACTTC
TRBD2	TRBV4-1	NA	TRBJ2-1	CASSQPSGASSYNEQFF	TGCGCCAGCAGCCAGCCTAGCGGCGCCAGCTCCTACAATGAGCAGTTCTTC
NA	TRBV9	NA	TRBJ2-2	CASSVETGNLNTGELFF	TGTGCCAGCAGCGTAGAGACAGGAAACCTGAACACCGGGGAGCTGTTTTTT
NA	TRBV2	NA	TRBJ2-3	CASSAQSTDTQYF	TGTGCCAGCAGTGCACAAAGCACAGATACGCAGTATTTT
TRBD2	TRBV28	NA	TRBJ2-3	CASSPGLAGGFTDTQYF	TGTGCCAGCAGTCCGGGACTAGCGGGGGGATTCACAGATACGCAGTATTTT
NA	TRBV11-1	NA	TRBJ2-3	CASSLGTVSGLGDTQYF	TGTGCCAGCAGCTTAGGAACAGTGTCAGGGTTAGGAGATACGCAGTATTTT
NA	TRBV5-4	NA	TRBJ1-5	CASSLSLVTSSNQPQHF	TGTGCCAGCAGCTTGAGCTTAGTGACATCTAGCAATCAGCCCCAGCATTTT
NA	TRBV28	NA	TRBJ2-5	CASSSPRLPGKTQYF	TGTGCCAGCAGTTCCCCCCGGCTCCCCGGGAAGACCCAGTACTTC
NA	TRBV28	NA	TRBJ1-1	CASSLTYMNTEAFF	TGTGCCAGCAGTTTAACATACATGAACACTGAAGCTTTCTTT
NA	TRBV5-1	NA	TRBJ2-2	CASSLGGVNTGELFF	TGCGCCAGCAGCTTAGGGGGTGTAAACACCGGGGAGCTGTTTTTT
NA	TRBV29-1	NA	TRBJ2-3	CSVLNTDTQYF	TGCAGCGTACTCAACACAGATACGCAGTATTTT
TRBD1	TRBV7-8	NA	TRBJ2-5	CASSSRTGGRKGETQYF	TGTGCCAGCAGCTCAAGAACAGGGGGCCGAAAAGGGGAGACCCAGTACTTC
TRBD1	TRBV28	NA	TRBJ2-7	CASSSPGQNYEQYF	TGTGCCAGCAGCTCCCCGGGACAGAACTACGAGCAGTACTTC
TRBD1	TRBV7-9	NA	TRBJ1-5	CASSLTGVHQPQHF	TGTGCCAGCAGCTTGACAGGGGTCCATCAGCCCCAGCATTTT
TRBD2	TRBV19	NA	TRBJ2-5	CASSIGAGGRETQYF	TGTGCCAGTAGTATAGGTGCGGGGGGGCGGGAGACCCAGTACTTC
NA	TRBV28	NA	TRBJ2-4	CASSLSGSDDIQYF	TGTGCCAGCAGTTTATCAGGTTCTGACGACATTCAGTACTTC
TRBD1	TRBV27	NA	TRBJ1-2	CASSRGQGGGYTF	TGTGCCAGCAGCCGAGGACAGGGAGGCGGCTACACCTTC
NA	TRBV6-5	NA	TRBJ2-7	CASSYSTRTYEQYF	TGTGCCAGCAGTTACTCCACACGTACCTACGAGCAGTACTTC
TRBD1	TRBV5-1	NA	TRBJ2-1	CASSLGRGRNSYNEQFF	TGCGCCAGCAGCTTGGGTAGGGGGCGAAATTCCTACAATGAGCAGTTCTTC
TRBD2	TRBV18	NA	TRBJ2-7	CASSPLFPTSASYEQYF	TGTGCCAGCTCACCACTCTTCCCGACTAGCGCTTCATACGAGCAGTACTTC
NA	TRBV2	NA	TRBJ1-4	CASSPQGTGEKLFF	TGTGCCAGCAGTCCACAGGGTACAGGAGAAAAACTGTTTTTT
TRBD2	TRBV5-4	NA	TRBJ2-2	CASSSGTSWTGELFF	TGTGCCAGCAGCTCCGGGACTAGTTGGACCGGGGAGCTGTTTTTT
TRBD1	TRBV27	NA	TRBJ2-7	CASSPSWQGAGEQYF	TGTGCCAGCAGTCCCTCCTGGCAGGGGGCTGGCGAGCAGTACTTC
NA	TRBV18	NA	TRBJ1-1	CASSPGQGNTEAFF	TGTGCCAGCTCACCAGGGCAGGGGAACACTGAAGCTTTCTTT
TRBD1	TRBV6-5	NA	TRBJ2-7	CASSTTGAANEQYF	TGTGCCAGCAGCACGACAGGGGCCGCGAACGAGCAGTACTTC
TRBD2	TRBV5-6	NA	TRBJ2-1	CASSLGGGGAVNEQFF	TGTGCCAGCAGCTTGGGGGGCGGGGGGGCAGTGAATGAGCAGTTCTTC
TRBD1	TRBV5-1	NA	TRBJ2-7	CASSLWTGGGYEQYF	TGCGCCAGCAGCCTCTGGACAGGGGGTGGATACGAGCAGTACTTC
NA	TRBV23-1	NA	TRBJ1-6	CASSQAGDNSPLHF	TGCGCCAGCAGTCAAGCAGGGGATAATTCACCCCTCCACTTT
TRBD1	TRBV5-1	NA	TRBJ2-7	CASSPGTEIAYEQYF	TGCGCCAGCAGCCCCGGGACAGAGATTGCCTACGAGCAGTACTTC
NA	TRBV4-1	NA	TRBJ2-3	CASSQGLITDTQYF	TGCGCCAGCAGCCAAGGACTGATCACAGATACGCAGTATTTT
NA	TRBV7-8	NA	TRBJ1-2	CASSLRGGKGYTF	TGTGCCAGCAGCTTGCGGGGCGGAAAGGGCTACACCTTC
TRBD2	TRBV2	NA	TRBJ2-3	CAILAGSTDTQYF	TGTGCCATCCTAGCGGGGTCCACAGATACGCAGTATTTT
TRBD2	TRBV6-5	NA	TRBJ2-3	CASSYSSGSRTDTQYF	TGTGCCAGCAGTTACAGTAGCGGGAGCCGCACAGATACGCAGTATTTT
NA	TRBV10-2	few	TRBJ1-2	CASSDGGIYGYTF	TGCGCCAGCAGTGATGGCGGAATCTATGGCTACACCTTC
NA	TRBV19	NA	TRBJ1-1	CASSRTRNTEAFF	TGTGCCAGTAGTCGGACACGGAACACTGAAGCTTTCTTT
TRBD1	TRBV9	NA	TRBJ1-1	CASSVESGGNTEAFF	TGTGCCAGCAGCGTAGAGTCAGGGGGAAACACTGAAGCTTTCTTT
NA	TRBV6-5	NA	TRBJ2-7	CASSYLQPRGEQYF	TGTGCCAGCAGTTACCTCCAACCTCGGGGGGAGCAGTACTTC
TRBD1	TRBV5-6	NA	TRBJ1-3	CASSFTGASGNTIYF	TGTGCCAGCAGCTTCACAGGGGCCTCTGGAAACACCATATATTTT
NA	TRBV7-6	NA	TRBJ1-5	CASSPVGVDQPQHF	TGTGCCAGCAGTCCGGTCGGGGTGGATCAGCCCCAGCATTTT
NA	TRBV6-6	few	TRBJ2-7	CASSPFTTGYEQYF	TGTGCCAGCAGCCCCTTCACGACAGGCTACGAGCAGTACTTC